This T cell receptor (beta chain) was captured by sequencing in a study of human T cells and chemical hapten exposure. Study background: On the upper back, patch tests were applied with 0.01% DPC and read at 6 days. Study results and caveats: TCRs exceeding a frequency of 1 in 1000 stayed unchanged under DPC sensitization.

Noted time point: pre-sensitization, week 0. Stated treatment: therapeutic diphenylcyclopropenone sensitization with weekly scalp DPC. Samples of blood were obtained prior to the application of each patch test. Separate cDNA molecules received unique molecular identifiers, which the library attached to them. TCRdb used MiXCR to reprocess the RACE reads, holding one entry per CDR3 protein. The profile shows some 200,000 distinct CDR3 sequences, around 30% of them singletons. This CDR3 comprises 14 residues. Germline CDR1 is SNHLY and CDR2 is FYNNEI. The V and J ends lost 5 bases and 5 bases, in that order; junction bases with no gene match: 7. As for this clonotype: No antigen is known for it.

The chain has TRBV2 and TRBJ2-7; 9 bases agree with TRBD2. This receptor was taken from a woman aged 25 to 39 with alopecia areata. Some clones in this sample may be carry-over from other donors' samples. The input for sequencing was whole blood, taken in connection with sensitization to the hapten diphenylcyclopropenone (DPC). The CDR3 here is CASSPASGTHEQYF. CDR3 bases: TGTGCCAGCAGTCCCGCTAGCGGGACCCACGAGCAGTACTTC.